This T cell receptor beta chain was documented in a study of T cell repertoires in cytomegalovirus infection. Study as a whole: CMV infection together with matching HLA type was indicated by public TCR beta signatures. Overall study results and limits: In two of eight donors, the top clonotype was HLA-C-restricted CMV-specific. Based on cumulative public TCR beta family frequency, carriers of CMV plus the relevant HLA were identified.

The CDR3 sequence is 15 residues long. Per the germline V gene, CDR1 is SGHRS and CDR2 is YFSETQ. The ends lost 3 bases at V and 6 bases at J; junction bases unmatched: 7. Points on this clonotype: Its antigen is unknown.

TCRdb re-called the reads with MiXCR, one entry per CDR3 protein. The sample lists fewer than 300,000 distinct CDR3 sequences, about 25% occurring once. The specimen sequenced was PBMCs. V is TRBV5-1 and J is TRBJ2-1, with 9 bases that match TRBD1. The clonotype comes from a human donor in good health (CMV status not recorded). Some clones in this sample may be carry-over from other donors' samples. As DNA, the CDR3 is TGCGCCAGCAGCTCCGGACAGGGGAGGCCCAATGAGCAGTTCTTC. This codes for CASSSGQGRPNEQFF.